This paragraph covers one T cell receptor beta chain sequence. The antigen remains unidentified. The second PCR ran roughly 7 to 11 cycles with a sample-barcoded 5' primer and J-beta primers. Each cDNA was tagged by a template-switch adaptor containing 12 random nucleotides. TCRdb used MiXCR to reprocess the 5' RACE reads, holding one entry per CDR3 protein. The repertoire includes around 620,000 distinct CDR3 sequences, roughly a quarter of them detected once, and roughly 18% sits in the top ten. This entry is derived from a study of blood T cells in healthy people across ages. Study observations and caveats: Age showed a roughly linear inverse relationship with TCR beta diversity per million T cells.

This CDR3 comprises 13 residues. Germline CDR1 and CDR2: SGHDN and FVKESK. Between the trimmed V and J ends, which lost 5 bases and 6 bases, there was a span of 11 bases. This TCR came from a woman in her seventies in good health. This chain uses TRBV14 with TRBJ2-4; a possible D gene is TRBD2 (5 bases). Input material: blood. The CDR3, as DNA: TGTGCCAGCAGCGACGGACTGGGAAACATTCAGTACTTC. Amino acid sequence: CASSDGLGNIQYF.